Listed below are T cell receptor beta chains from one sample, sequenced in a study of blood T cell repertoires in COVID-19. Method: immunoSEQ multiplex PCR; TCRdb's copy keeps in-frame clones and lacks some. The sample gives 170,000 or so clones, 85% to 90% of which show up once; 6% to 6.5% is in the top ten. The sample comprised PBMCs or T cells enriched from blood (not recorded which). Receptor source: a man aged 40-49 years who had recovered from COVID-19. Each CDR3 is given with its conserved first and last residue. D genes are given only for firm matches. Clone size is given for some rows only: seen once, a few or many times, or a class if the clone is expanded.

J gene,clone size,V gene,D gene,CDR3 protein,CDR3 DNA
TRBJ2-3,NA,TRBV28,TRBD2,CASSVLAGVQDTQYF,TGTGCCAGCAGTGTCCTAGCGGGAGTTCAAGATACGCAGTATTTT
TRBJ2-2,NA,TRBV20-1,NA,CSASSRGQKVTGELFF,TGCAGTGCTAGTTCGAGAGGACAGAAGGTTACCGGGGAGCTGTTTTTT
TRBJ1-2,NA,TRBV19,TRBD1,CASSIGTGAYTF,TGTGCCAGTAGTATAGGGACAGGGGCCTACACCTTC
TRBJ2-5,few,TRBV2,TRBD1,CASSGQGMGETQYF,TGTGCCAGCAGCGGACAGGGTATGGGGGAGACCCAGTACTTC
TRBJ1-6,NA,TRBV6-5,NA,CASSSLQRNSPLHF,TGTGCCAGCAGTTCCCTCCAGCGGAATTCACCCCTCCACTTT
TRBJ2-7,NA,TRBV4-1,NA,CASSQEGAEQYF,TGCGCCAGCAGCCAAGAGGGGGCTGAGCAGTACTTC
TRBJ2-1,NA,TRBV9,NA,CASSGPGEEQFF,TGTGCCAGCAGCGGCCCCGGTGAGGAGCAGTTCTTC
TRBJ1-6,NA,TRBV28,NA,CASVGPDSPLHF,TGTGCCAGCGTTGGTCCGGATTCACCCCTCCACTTT
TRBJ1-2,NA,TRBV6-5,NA,CASSYGRANYGYTF,TGTGCCAGCAGTTATGGGAGAGCTAACTATGGCTACACCTTC
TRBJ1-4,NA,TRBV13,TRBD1,CASSDRTGMYEKLFF,TGTGCCAGCAGCGACAGGACAGGGATGTACGAAAAACTGTTTTTT
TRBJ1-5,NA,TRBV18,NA,CASSPQSDVGQPQHF,TGTGCCAGCTCACCACAAAGCGATGTGGGTCAGCCCCAGCATTTT
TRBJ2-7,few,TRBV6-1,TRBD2,CASSELAGGPDEQYF,TGTGCCAGCAGTGAACTGGCGGGGGGGCCGGACGAGCAGTACTTC
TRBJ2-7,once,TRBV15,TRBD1,CATSPDRGRYEQYF,TGTGCCACCAGCCCGGACAGGGGGCGATACGAGCAGTACTTC
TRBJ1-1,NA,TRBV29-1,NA,CSAMNTEAFF,TGCAGCGCTATGAACACTGAAGCTTTCTTT
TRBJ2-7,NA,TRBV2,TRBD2,CASSFSGSKEQYF,TGTGCCAGCAGTTTTAGCGGGAGTAAAGAGCAGTACTTC
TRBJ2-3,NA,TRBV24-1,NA,CATKGPLGDAQYF,TGTGCCACCAAAGGCCCCCTCGGAGATGCGCAGTATTTT
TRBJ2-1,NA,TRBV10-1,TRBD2,CASSSEGTSGRGEQFF,TGCGCCAGCAGTTCGGAAGGGACTAGCGGGAGGGGTGAGCAGTTCTTC
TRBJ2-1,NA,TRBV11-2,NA,CASSLAGGYNEQFF,TGTGCCAGCAGCTTAGCGGGTGGCTACAATGAGCAGTTCTTC